The entry below describes one T cell receptor beta chain. There are a few counts of this clone. The specificity of this receptor is unknown. No much larger clone is present one base from it, and per-base qualities are unavailable. This entry belongs to a study of cytomegalovirus exposure and HLA in healthy donors (dated 2017 in TCRdb). About the investigation overall: An earlier analysis of 550 to 700 of the donors reported 250 to 350 Gb of sequence data and 100 million to 140 million unique TCR beta sequences from 150 million to 200 million T cells. An early release that covered approximately 600 HLA-typed donors contained around 300 gigabases of sequencing data and about 84 million unique TCR sequences. Of the 398 genotyped donors, 65% to 90% fell in the genetic ancestry cluster associated with self-reported Caucasian donors. The study aimed to test whether signatures of past pathogen exposure could be identified by cataloging public T cell receptors. The study used immunosequencing to profile the T cell repertoires of under 700 subjects and linked those repertoires to cytomegalovirus serostatus. Along with the approximately 670-subject first cohort, a separate validation cohort of over a hundred different subjects was used. To predict cytomegalovirus infection status, the study combined high-throughput TCR immunosequencing, statistical association of individual TCRs with disease status, and machine learning. To study patterns of TCR occurrence, a later analysis re-analyzed previously published TCR beta repertoires from 600 to 750 donors and added high-resolution HLA genotyping. Rather than drawing on any new phenotypic data, the later analysis identified candidate immune exposures from TCR beta sequences and the way those sequences occurred across donors. In an earlier analysis of 550 to 700 of the donors, high-throughput TCR beta sequencing was used to judge whether each TCR beta V gene segment behaved as functional or pseudogenic. Donor age, sex, ethnicity and CMV serostatus were compiled alongside the repertoire data. Genome-wide SNP genotypes for about 55% of the 666 donors were used in a later genetic analysis, which treated that subset as a discovery cohort. All discovery cohort repertoires had been generated using a single sequencing platform. Both class I and class II loci were covered by HLA typing, at four-digit resolution. The number of donors typed differed by locus, with about 629-640 for A, B, C, DRB1 and DQB1, approximately 500 for DQA1, about 610 for DPA1, and 400 to 490 for DPB1. Four or five DR-DQ haplotypes were handled as single units for association and clustering because linkage in the cohort was strong. Among about 400 genotyped donors of the cohort, an average of approximately 240,000 unique TCR beta nucleotide sequences was sequenced per donor, of which about 19% were non-productive. What the study reported, not specific to this receptor: A few of the identified cytomegalovirus-associated TCR beta chains were confirmed in vitro to be specific for cytomegalovirus antigens. The presence/absence analyses assumed that sequencing depth was roughly uniform across donors, and that assumption may not be true. Across donors, most TCR sequences were observed very rarely, whereas some public TCRs were present in many individuals. The study gave a list of 150 to 200 TCR beta chains associated with cytomegalovirus. A group of highly shared sequence variants was considered likely to be a technical artifact of the sequencing pipeline. Because counts were too low, about 15 rarely observed V segments, including chromosome 9 orphons, were left out of the earlier analysis of 587 of the donors. A further reported finding was that TCR beta sequences accurately predicted the HLA-A and HLA-B alleles for most subjects in the first cohort. In a later genetic analysis, a missense DCLRE1C variant was associated with V-gene and J-gene trimming of TCR beta chains, and the association was replicated in an independent cohort. According to a later analysis, TCR association rates differed among HLA loci, with DRB1 alleles showing the most associated TCRs and HLA-C alleles showing the fewest. CMV serostatus was the only immune exposure information available for the cohort. According to a later analysis, most CMV-associated TCR beta chains appeared to be HLA-restricted, and the HLA associations seemed to be driven largely by CMV exposure. Because HLA typing was unavailable for some donors at each locus, only the typed subset was used in association tests. In an earlier analysis of some 540 of the donors, most TCR beta V segments appeared in productive rearrangements about 87% or about 30% of the time, broadly matching IMGT annotations. A later analysis associated some 17,000 TCR beta sequences with specific HLA alleles at a false discovery rate of 0.05. The authors suggested that the approach could potentially be generalized to other disease states and immunological phenotypes. The classifier was reported to diagnose cytomegalovirus status with high specificity and sensitivity in both the original and validation cohorts. The 87-base-pair reads could not distinguish some IMGT-functional V segments, including TRBV6-2 and TRBV6-3, so those segments were excluded. In a later analysis, several top co-occurrence clusters were reported to appear linked to parvovirus B19, influenza, CMV and Epstein-Barr virus. According to a later genetic analysis, donors in an Asian-associated ancestry cluster had fewer N-insertions in productive TCRs than the roughly 670-donor mean. Strong co-occurrence of HLA alleles, especially DR and DQ, made assigning TCR associations to individual alleles difficult. In a later analysis, HLA-associated TCR beta chains showed more clonal expansion and lower generation probabilities than non-associated chains that were equally common. This cohort had only TCR beta chains sequenced, and the lack of alpha or paired-chain data limited which features could be detected. Correlated functional status among segregating V segments might reflect linkage disequilibrium, but an unknown experimental factor could not be ruled out.

In total, fewer than 750 healthy bone marrow donors made up the cohort. All cohort members were sampled while nominally healthy, although unrecorded immune exposures were likely present. The donor was CMV seropositive and belonged to the group of a few hundred seropositive cohort members. A peripheral blood sample was provided by each donor, and peripheral blood mononuclear cells were used for TCR beta sequencing. The Qiagen DNeasy Blood Extraction Kit was used to extract genomic DNA from the blood cell samples. The library was produced with the immunoSEQ multiplex PCR assay. For the multiplex PCR, a mixture combining 60 forward primers for TCR Vbeta segments and 13 reverse primers for TCR Jbeta segments was used. A multiplex PCR assay on genomic DNA amplified the CDR3 region of rearranged TCR beta genes. On the Illumina HiSeq System, the amplified TCR beta libraries were sequenced as 87-base-pair reads. The study's processing was this. A later analysis counted 65 million to 90 million unique TCR beta chains across the 670 or so repertoires, and some 12 million of these chains were shared by at least two donors. Raw reads were error-corrected and collapsed into unique sequences by a nearest-neighbor algorithm in which closely related sequences were merged to remove PCR and sequencing errors. To assign V, D and J gene segments, CDR3 sequences were aligned to IMGT reference sequences. For a sequence to be retained, at least a six-nucleotide match to both a V gene segment and a J gene segment was required. Rearrangements were classified as productive when the CDR3 lacked stop codons and remained in frame with V and J, and all other rearrangements were classified as non-productive. CDR3 was defined according to IMGT convention as the region running from the second conserved V-encoded cysteine to the conserved J-encoded phenylalanine. In an earlier analysis of approximately 590 of the donors, sequences lacking an unambiguous match to a single V gene segment were excluded. In an earlier analysis of 500 to 750 of the donors, V segments were called functional above 56.7% productive rearrangements and were called segregating when the between-donor standard deviation exceeded 5%. A statistical classification framework was developed to diagnose cytomegalovirus status using the catalog of TCR beta chain sequences. In a later analysis, TCR nucleotide sequences were compared against IMGT/GENE-DB human TR gene sequences so that V and J genes could be assigned. A later analysis assigned CDR3 sequences and most-parsimonious VDJ recombination scenarios with the TCRdist pipeline. In a later analysis, each TCR beta chain was defined by its CDR3 amino acid sequence together with its V-gene family, and reads lacking a unique V-gene family were excluded. To address suspected cross-contamination and a sequencing artifact, a later analysis removed over 500 highly shared, low-generation-probability nucleotide sequences. A later analysis calculated a clonal expansion index for each public chain from normalized within-repertoire ranks of inferred template counts. In a later analysis, generation probabilities were computed using a VDJ recombination model fitted to out-of-frame rearrangements, and the results were checked against IGoR. A later analysis scored TCR-TCR, TCR-HLA and TCR-CMV co-occurrence with hypergeometric tests, applying a repertoire-size bias correction to TCR pairs. A later analysis estimated false discovery rates by permuting HLA or CMV assignments 20 times. A later analysis grouped co-occurring TCRs with DBSCAN, adding TCRdist sequence similarity when clustering within HLA-allele-positive subsets. Co-occurrence clustering excluded repertoires with fewer than 30,000 or more than 120,000 public chains, plus five with anomalous nucleotide sharing. Drawn from immuneACCESS, this table holds only the in-frame rearrangements with V and J called that TCRdb kept. Clones are partly lost; checked studies trace under half to an unresolved V gene and leave the rest unexplained. V, J and clone size are those of that table, while D and trimming were read from the DNA. The sample profile shows about 130,000 clones; around 74% of them were found once. The biggest ten clones account for approximately 4.3% of the sample.

The junction shows trimming of 6 bases on V and 5 bases on J, plus 17 bases between the germline ends. The germline V gene (reference sequence) supplies CDR1 LNHDA and CDR2 SQIVND. The CDR3, from cysteine to phenylalanine, totals 15 residues. The only DNA kept is the CDR3, 45 bases in frame from the first base. The TCR comes from a man between 18 and 29 years old in good health and CMV-seropositive. Here the chain combines TRBV19 and TRBJ1-5; the D gene is perhaps TRBD1, on 6 matching bases. Sample: PBMCs. CDR3 loop: CASSLAGGGYQPQHF. The nucleotide sequence is TGTGCCAGTAGCCTAGCGGGGGGCGGATATCAGCCCCAGCATTTT.